The 18 T cell receptor beta chains below all came from one sample that was sequenced in a study of blood T cell repertoires in COVID-19. Assay used: immunoSEQ multiplex PCR; TCRdb lists only in-frame clones, some missing. The table records 110,000 to 150,000 clones, 65% to 90% of them present only once. The sample consisted of peripheral blood. These receptors all come from a man in his sixties with active or convalescent COVID-19.

The rearrangement uses TRBV10-1 and TRBJ1-1, with TRBD1 matching over 7 bases. V lost 5 bases, J lost 0 bases, and 3 bases stayed unmatched. From germline, CDR1 is WNHNN and CDR2 SYGVQD (reference sequence). This CDR3 is built from 14 residues. The CDR3 coding sequence is TGCGCCAGCAGTAGAGGGGGCATGAACACTGAAGCTTTCTTT. Protein: CASSRGGMNTEAFF.

J is TRBJ1-5 and V is TRBV28; D remains unclear. Per germline, CDR1 MDHEN and CDR2 SYDVKM. The germline V and J ends were trimmed by 1 base and 7 bases, with 14 bases remaining between them. The CDR3 length is 15 residues. The CDR3 protein is CASSLFYGVEQPQHF. CDR3 DNA: TGTGCCAGCAGTTTATTTTACGGGGTGGAGCAGCCCCAGCATTTT.

The chain joins TRBV6-5 to TRBJ2-1; D ambiguous. There are 14 residues in the CDR3. The V gene lost 4 bases and the J gene lost 0 bases, with 7 bases spanning the gap. CDR1 and CDR2 (germline): MNHEY, SVGAGI. CDR3: CASSSGSSYNEQFF. DNA for the CDR3: TGTGCCAGCAGTTCTGGTAGCTCCTACAATGAGCAGTTCTTC.

This sequence joins TRBV7-2 and TRBJ1-1; 7 positions agree with TRBD1. J lost 1 base, V lost 0 bases, and 2 bases had no gene match. CDR1 and CDR2 (germline): SGHTA, FQGNSA. The CDR3 contains 15 residues. CDR3 loop: CASSLAGTANTEAFF. The CDR3 DNA reads TGTGCCAGCAGCTTAGCGGGGACAGCGAACACTGAAGCTTTCTTT.

This clone was counted a few times. This rearrangement joins TRBV7-2 to TRBJ1-1, with D maybe TRBD1 (6 bases). This CDR3 spans 15 amino acids. Germline CDR1 reads SGHTA; CDR2 reads FQGNSA. Trimming removed 3 bases from V and 2 bases from J, with 13 bases in between. CDR3 nucleotide sequence: TGTGCCAGCAGCTTTCACAGGGTCCCTAACACTGAAGCTTTCTTT. Its translation: CASSFHRVPNTEAFF. Variable domain in full (rest from reference TRBV7-2 and TRBJ1-1): GAGVSQSPSNKVTEKGKDVELRCDPISGHTALYWYRQSLGQGLEFLIYFQGNSAPDKSGLPSDRFSAERTGGSVSTLTIQRTQQEDSAVYLCASSFHRVPNTEAFFGQGTRLTVV.

V gene TRBV19 combines with J gene TRBJ1-3, with D unclear. The CDR3 extends over 12 amino acids. The V gene lost 4 bases and the J gene lost 4 bases, with 5 bases spanning the gap. Germline V gives CDR1 LNHDA, CDR2 SQIVND (reference sequence). For the CDR3, the DNA is TGTGCCAGTAGTACCATGGGAAACACCATATATTTT. This codes for CASSTMGNTIYF. Looking up the rest from reference TRBV19 and TRBJ1-3 gives the full variable domain: DGGITQSPKYLFRKEGQNVTLSCEQNLNHDAMYWYRQDPGQGLRLIYYSQIVNDFQKGDIAEGYSVSREKKESFPLTVTSAQKNPTAFYLCASSTMGNTIYFGEGSWLTVV.

The chain links TRBV7-9 to TRBJ1-1; 9 bases are a match to TRBD1. This CDR3 region has 14 residues. Per the germline V gene, CDR1 is SEHNR and CDR2 is FQNEAQ (reference sequence). V shed 4 bases, J shed 7 bases, and the junction held 7 bases outside the gene matches. CDR3 coding DNA: TGTGCCAGCAGCTCCGACAGGGGGGCCCTTGAAGCTTTCTTT. It yields the protein CASSSDRGALEAFF.

V and J are TRBV6-2 or TRBV6-3 and TRBJ1-1, with D hard to call. The CDR3 spans 11 residues. V dropped 5 bases and J dropped 7 bases, with 8 bases sitting between them. The germline gives CDR1 MNHEY, CDR2 SVGEGT. CDR3 region: CASSLRNEAFF. The CDR3 coding sequence is TGTGCCAGCAGTCTCAGGAATGAAGCTTTCTTT.

Written as DNA, the CDR3 is TGTGCCAGCAGCCCGGCCGGGGAATATGGCTACACCTTC. It yields the protein CASSPAGEYGYTF. This sequence joins TRBV7-8 and TRBJ1-2, with D uncertain. Germline assignment: CDR1 SGHVS and CDR2 FQNEAQ. This CDR3 spans 13 amino acids. V was cut by 5 bases and J by 5 bases, with 12 bases left in between.

This chain uses TRBV18 with TRBJ1-6; TRBD1 is a possible D gene (5 bases). Between the trimmed V and J ends, which lost 1 base and 7 bases, there was a span of 14 bases. The CDR3 totals 16 residues. In germline, CDR1 is KGHSH, CDR2 LQKENI. The CDR3 reads CASSPRQGSSNSPLHF. CDR3 DNA: TGTGCCAGCTCACCACGGCAGGGTAGTAGCAATTCACCCCTCCACTTT.

This chain joins TRBV19 and TRBJ1-2; 8 bases line up with TRBD1. This CDR3 is 16 amino acids long. Germline V gene data show CDR1 as LNHDA and CDR2 as SQIVND (reference sequence). The J segment lost 8 bases and the V segment lost 7 bases, leaving 18 bases of the junction unmatched. The CDR3 loop reads CASTTHRAGGVRGYTF. In DNA, the CDR3 is TGTGCCAGTACCACTCACCGGGCAGGGGGCGTGAGAGGCTACACCTTC.

J is TRBJ2-1 and V is TRBV5-1, with 8 bases lining up with TRBD1. This CDR3 comprises 13 residues. Trimming removed 5 bases from V and 7 bases from J; junction bases left unmatched: 5. Germline V lookup: CDR1 SGHRS, CDR2 YFSETQ. The DNA of the CDR3 is TGCGCCAGCAGTTGGGGACAGGCGAATGAGCAGTTCTTC. Translated, it gives CASSWGQANEQFF.

This chain links TRBV5-4 with TRBJ2-6; no firm D call. This CDR3 has 15 residues. V dropped 0 bases and J dropped 4 bases, with 8 bases sitting between them. Germline V gives CDR1 SGHNT, CDR2 YYREEE (reference sequence). The CDR3 DNA reads TGTGCCAGCAGCTTGGGTGGGCCAGGGGCCAACGTCCTGACTTTC. Protein product: CASSLGGPGANVLTF.

The chain links TRBV29-1 to TRBJ1-3; TRBD1 might be the D (5 bases). The CDR3 has 12 amino acids. Trimming cost V 7 bases and J 4 bases, with 11 bases left between them. Germline values: CDR1 SQVTM, CDR2 ANQGSEA. In DNA, the CDR3 is TGCAGCGCTGGGACTCCAGGAAACACCATATATTTT. Translated, it gives CSAGTPGNTIYF.

The chain joins TRBV6-2 or TRBV6-3 to TRBJ1-6; D may be TRBD1 (5 bases). In germline, CDR1 is MNHEY, CDR2 SVGEGT. The CDR3 runs 15 residues. With 5 bases removed from V and 11 bases from J, the gap between germline ends came to 19 bases. CDR3 coding DNA: TGTGCCAGCAGTCCGAAGCGGGGCCAAAGGACACCCCTCCACTTT. Amino acid sequence: CASSPKRGQRTPLHF.

V gene TRBV6-6 combines with J gene TRBJ2-7, with 9 bases aligning to TRBD1. The CDR3 is 15 amino acids. Looked up from germline, CDR1 is MNHNY and CDR2 is SVGAGI (reference sequence). V lost 0 bases and J lost 6; bases outside the gene matches: 6. CDR3 sequence reads: CASSYSGTGFVEQYF. Written as DNA, the CDR3 is TGTGCCAGCAGTTACTCGGGGACAGGGTTTGTCGAGCAGTACTTC.

The genes are TRBV7-9 and TRBJ2-2, with 9 bases matching TRBD2. The germline V gene has CDR1 SEHNR and CDR2 FQNEAQ (reference sequence). V lost 2 bases, J lost 5 bases, and 3 bases stayed unmatched. There are 15 residues in the CDR3. The CDR3 DNA reads as TGTGCCAGCAGCTTATTAGCGGGAGTTACCGGGGAGCTGTTTTTT. It is translated as CASSLLAGVTGELFF.

The chain couples TRBV7-8 to TRBJ1-5, with D possibly being TRBD1 (5 bases). Germline CDR1 and CDR2: SGHVS and FQNEAQ. This CDR3 has 18 residues. The V gene lost 2 bases and the J gene lost 4 bases, with 21 bases spanning the gap. CDR3 residues: CASSLRGGTGLYNQPQHF. The DNA for the CDR3 is TGTGCCAGCAGCTTAAGGGGTGGAACAGGCCTTTATAATCAGCCCCAGCATTTT. The full variable domain, with the rest looked up from reference TRBV7-8 and TRBJ1-5, is GAGVSQSPRYKVAKRGQDVALRCDPISGHVSLFWYQQALGQGPEFLTYFQNEAQLDKSGLPSDRFFAERPEGSVSTLKIQRTQQEDSAVYLCASSLRGGTGLYNQPQHFGDGTRLSIL.